Listed below are T cell receptor beta chains from one sample, sequenced in a study of cytomegalovirus exposure and HLA in healthy donors. Here immunoSEQ multiplex PCR was the method, and the copy in TCRdb shows in-frame clones only, minus some. The repertoire holds 150,000 or so clones, with approximately 75% as singletons. Input material: PBMCs. Every receptor here comes from a man younger than 35 in good health and CMV-seronegative. Both conserved end residues are part of each CDR3. The D gene is left open where the match is weak. Only part of the rows carry a size: once, few, many, or a class if the clone is expanded.

clone size	D gene	J gene	V gene	CDR3 protein	CDR3 DNA
NA	NA	TRBJ2-1	TRBV19	CASAQSGGLWNEQFF	TGTGCCAGTGCCCAATCAGGTGGTTTGTGGAATGAGCAGTTCTTC
NA	TRBD1	TRBJ1-4	TRBV2	CASRTGQGAHEKLFF	TGTGCCAGCAGGACGGGACAGGGGGCCCATGAAAAACTGTTTTTT
few	NA	TRBJ2-3	TRBV27	CASSFVDTLGTDTQYF	TGTGCCAGCAGTTTCGTGGACACTTTAGGGACAGATACGCAGTATTTT
NA	NA	TRBJ2-2	TRBV7-9	CASSGRSQGPGELFF	TGTGCCAGCAGCGGTCGTAGCCAGGGCCCCGGGGAGCTGTTTTTT
NA	NA	TRBJ1-4	TRBV5-4	CASSLSGANEKLFF	TGTGCCAGCAGCTTATCAGGGGCTAATGAAAAACTGTTTTTT
NA	TRBD2	TRBJ2-2	TRBV6-1	CASSEPGGYTGELFF	TGTGCCAGCAGTGAACCGGGGGGTTACACCGGGGAGCTGTTTTTT
once	TRBD2	TRBJ2-5	TRBV14	CASSRSGGGQETQYF	TGTGCCAGCAGCCGATCAGGCGGGGGACAAGAGACCCAGTACTTC
NA	TRBD1	TRBJ1-5	TRBV6-1	CASSLDRFGNQPQHF	TGTGCCAGCAGTTTGGACAGGTTTGGCAATCAGCCCCAGCATTTT
NA	NA	TRBJ1-3	TRBV6-1	CASSETGGHTGNTIYF	TGTGCCAGCAGTGAAACGGGGGGGCACACTGGAAACACCATATATTTT
NA	NA	TRBJ1-2	TRBV6-5	CASSSIWGYTF	TGTGCCAGCAGTTCTATCTGGGGCTACACCTTC
NA	NA	TRBJ2-1	TRBV15	CATSRGLEAAYKEQFF	TGTGCCACCAGCAGAGGGTTGGAGGCAGCCTATAAAGAGCAGTTCTTC
NA	NA	TRBJ2-7	TRBV7-6	CASSPSGDTYEQYF	TGTGCCAGCAGCCCGTCAGGGGATACCTACGAGCAGTACTTC
NA	NA	TRBJ1-1	TRBV5-1	CASSLDGMNTEAFF	TGCGCCAGCAGCTTGGACGGGATGAACACTGAAGCTTTCTTT
NA	TRBD2	TRBJ2-3	TRBV10-3	CATEAILGSAGGGDTQYF	TGTGCCACCGAGGCGATCTTGGGTTCTGCGGGGGGGGGAGATACGCAGTATTTT
NA	TRBD1	TRBJ1-5	TRBV2	CASSEFGQGDQPQHF	TGTGCCAGCAGTGAATTCGGACAGGGGGATCAGCCCCAGCATTTT
once	NA	TRBJ1-1	TRBV7-9	CASSSQGGTEAFF	TGTGCCAGCAGCTCACAGGGCGGCACTGAAGCTTTCTTT
NA	NA	TRBJ2-2	TRBV9	CASSVGGGLNTGELFF	TGTGCCAGCAGCGTAGGGGGGGGGCTGAACACCGGGGAGCTGTTTTTT
few	NA	TRBJ2-4	TRBV6-1	CASSGQNFKNIQYF	TGTGCCAGCAGCGGACAGAATTTCAAAAACATTCAGTACTTC
once	TRBD2	TRBJ2-3	TRBV2	CASSGQLAGPPTDTQYF	TGTGCCAGCAGTGGGCAGCTAGCGGGGCCCCCCACAGATACGCAGTATTTT
few	TRBD1	TRBJ2-1	TRBV2	CASQVSGTGSRDEQFF	TGTGCCAGCCAGGTGTCCGGGACAGGGTCACGGGATGAGCAGTTCTTC
NA	NA	TRBJ1-1	TRBV7-2	CASSPSGASNTEAFF	TGTGCCAGCAGCCCCTCTGGGGCCTCGAACACTGAAGCTTTCTTT
once	NA	TRBJ1-1	TRBV19	CASSIPRGEANTEAFF	TGTGCCAGTAGTATTCCGCGGGGGGAGGCGAACACTGAAGCTTTCTTT
NA	TRBD2	TRBJ2-7	TRBV4-2	CASSQGYGTRDNEQYF	TGTGCCAGCAGCCAAGGGTACGGGACTAGGGATAACGAGCAGTACTTC
NA	NA	TRBJ1-1	TRBV29-1	CSAYLMRAFF	TGCAGCGCCTACTTGATGAGGGCTTTCTTT
few	NA	TRBJ1-1	TRBV7-9	CASSLVRGNTEAFF	TGTGCCAGCAGCTTAGTGCGGGGCAACACTGAAGCTTTCTTT
NA	TRBD1	TRBJ2-3	TRBV6-4	CASSVNGQGALTDTQYF	TGTGCCAGCAGTGTCAACGGACAGGGGGCCCTAACAGATACGCAGTATTTT
few	TRBD2	TRBJ2-1	TRBV5-1	CASSLGPAGFSNEQFF	TGCGCCAGCAGCTTGGGCCCAGCGGGGTTCAGTAATGAGCAGTTCTTC
NA	TRBD1	TRBJ1-1	TRBV2	CASSLNGQGNTEAFF	TGTGCCAGCAGTCTTAATGGACAGGGCAACACTGAAGCTTTCTTT
NA	NA	TRBJ2-5	TRBV11-3	CASSFMGAIRQETQYF	TGTGCCAGCAGCTTTATGGGGGCAATACGGCAAGAGACCCAGTACTTC
NA	TRBD1	TRBJ1-1	TRBV9	CASSVQGALATEAFF	TGTGCCAGCAGCGTTCAGGGGGCCTTGGCCACTGAAGCTTTCTTT
NA	TRBD1	TRBJ1-1	TRBV5-4	CASSLGQAGLNTEAFF	TGTGCCAGCAGCTTAGGACAGGCGGGGCTGAACACTGAAGCTTTCTTT
NA	TRBD2	TRBJ2-5	TRBV5-1	CASSISSGHRQETQYF	TGCGCCAGCAGCATCTCTAGCGGGCATCGACAAGAGACCCAGTACTTC
few	TRBD1	TRBJ2-1	TRBV4-2	CASSLVGDRGLWNEQFF	TGTGCCAGCAGCCTAGTGGGGGACAGGGGGCTATGGAATGAGCAGTTCTTC
NA	NA	TRBJ2-3	TRBV4-3	CASSQRRADGTDTQYF	TGCGCCAGCAGCCAGCGCAGGGCGGACGGAACAGATACGCAGTATTTT
few	TRBD1	TRBJ1-5	TRBV5-1	CASSRGPGQGASSNQPQHF	TGCGCCAGCAGCCGGGGACCGGGACAGGGGGCTTCAAGCAATCAGCCCCAGCATTTT
NA	NA	TRBJ2-7	TRBV4-1	CASRTQGADEQYF	TGCGCCAGCAGGACACAGGGAGCCGACGAGCAGTACTTC
NA	NA	TRBJ1-6	TRBV19	CASRRQVNSPLHF	TGTGCCAGTAGGAGACAGGTTAATTCACCCCTCCACTTT
NA	TRBD2	TRBJ2-4	TRBV19	CASRIGAGGENIQYF	TGTGCCAGTAGGATAGGGGCGGGGGGCGAAAACATTCAGTACTTC
NA	TRBD1	TRBJ1-2	TRBV6-5	CASSPRTGALPYTF	TGTGCCAGCAGTCCCCGGACAGGGGCCCTACCCTACACCTTC
NA	TRBD1	TRBJ1-4	TRBV5-4	CASSFRDREKWTNEKLFF	TGTGCCAGCAGCTTCCGGGACAGGGAGAAGTGGACTAATGAAAAACTGTTTTTT
NA	TRBD1	TRBJ1-1	TRBV2	CASIGTGKDEAFF	TGTGCCAGCATTGGGACAGGGAAAGACGAAGCTTTCTTT
NA	NA	TRBJ2-1	TRBV5-1	CASRVRTDHEQFF	TGCGCCAGCAGGGTTCGGACAGACCATGAGCAGTTCTTC
NA	NA	TRBJ1-2	TRBV27	CASSSVDSLYGYTF	TGTGCCAGCAGTTCGGTGGACAGCTTATATGGCTACACCTTC
NA	TRBD2	TRBJ2-3	TRBV2	CASRLDQGLAGIF	TGTGCCAGTCGTCTCGACCAGGGACTAGCGGGGATTTTT
NA	NA	TRBJ2-2	TRBV7-7	CASSPGRGPYNTGELFF	TGTGCCAGCAGCCCCGGGCGGGGGCCTTATAACACCGGGGAGCTGTTTTTT
NA	NA	TRBJ1-2	TRBV5-1	CASSLARTSRLEGYGYTF	TGCGCCAGCAGCTTGGCCCGGACTTCAAGATTAGAAGGCTATGGCTACACCTTC
NA	NA	TRBJ1-1	TRBV6-1	CASNLRAIFTEAFF	TGTGCCAGCAACCTGAGGGCTATCTTCACTGAAGCTTTCTTT
NA	TRBD2	TRBJ2-3	TRBV6-5	CASSYSGGFTDTQYF	TGTGCCAGCAGTTATAGCGGGGGTTTCACAGATACGCAGTATTTT
NA	TRBD2	TRBJ2-1	TRBV4-2	CASSLTGGAINEQFF	TGTGCCAGCAGCCTTACCGGGGGGGCTATCAATGAGCAGTTCTTC
NA	TRBD1	TRBJ1-2	TRBV5-4	CASSPTTGGVDGYTF	TGTGCCAGCAGCCCAACAACAGGGGGCGTCGATGGCTACACCTTC
NA	NA	TRBJ1-1	TRBV18	CASSPGGGPNTEAFF	TGTGCCAGCTCACCAGGGGGAGGGCCGAACACTGAAGCTTTCTTT
NA	TRBD2	TRBJ2-3	TRBV10-1	CASSVGTSGGTSTDTQYF	TGCGCCAGCAGTGTGGGGACTAGCGGGGGAACTAGCACAGATACGCAGTATTTT
once	TRBD1	TRBJ1-5	TRBV28	CASSPQGYDQPQHF	TGTGCCAGCAGTCCACAGGGGTACGATCAGCCCCAGCATTTT
NA	TRBD2	TRBJ2-1	TRBV20-1	CSAREGTRQFF	TGCAGTGCTAGAGAAGGGACTAGACAGTTCTTC
NA	TRBD1	TRBJ1-2	TRBV25-1	CASSDLRDRNYGYTF	TGTGCCAGCAGTGACCTTCGGGACAGAAACTATGGCTACACCTTC
NA	NA	TRBJ1-2	TRBV4-2	CASSQGDRSPRRDGYTF	TGTGCCAGCAGCCAAGGAGACAGATCCCCGCGGAGGGATGGCTACACCTTC
NA	TRBD1	TRBJ1-5	TRBV10-3	CAISRGDSNQPQHF	TGTGCCATCAGCAGGGGGGACAGCAATCAGCCCCAGCATTTT